This T cell receptor (beta chain) was documented in a study of T cell responses to AZD1222 COVID-19 vaccine. Study-wide results and limits: Repertoires were collected only later (after the peak T cell response had occurred).

Sequenced by immunoSEQ multiplex PCR; TCRdb stores in-frame clones only, minus some. The sample includes 98,000 or so clones, approximately 89% of them seen just once. The CDR3 runs 16 residues. With 4 bases removed from V and 0 bases from J, the gap between germline ends came to 15 bases. Germline loops: CDR1 SGHTA, CDR2 FQGNSA. Notes on this clone: Antigen specificity is unknown.

The source material was peripheral blood, sampled on day 0 of MenACWY control vaccination. The source of this sequence is an adult in good health. The rearrangement uses TRBV7-2 and TRBJ1-1; D uncertain. The CDR3 sequence is CASSSQTGRMNTEAFF. The CDR3 DNA is TGTGCCAGCAGCTCCCAAACTGGACGGATGAACACTGAAGCTTTCTTT.